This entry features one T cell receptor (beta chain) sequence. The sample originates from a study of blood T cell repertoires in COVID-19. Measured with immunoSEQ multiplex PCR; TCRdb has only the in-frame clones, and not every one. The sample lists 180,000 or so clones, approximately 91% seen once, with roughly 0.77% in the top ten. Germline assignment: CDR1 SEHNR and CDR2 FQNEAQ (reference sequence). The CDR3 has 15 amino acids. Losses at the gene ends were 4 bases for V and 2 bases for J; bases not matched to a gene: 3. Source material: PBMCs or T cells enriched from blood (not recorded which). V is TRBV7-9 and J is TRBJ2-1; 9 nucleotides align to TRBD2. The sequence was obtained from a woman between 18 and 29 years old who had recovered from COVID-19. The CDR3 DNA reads TGTGCCAGCAGCTACATAGCGGGAGCCTACAATGAGCAGTTCTTC. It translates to CASSYIAGAYNEQFF.